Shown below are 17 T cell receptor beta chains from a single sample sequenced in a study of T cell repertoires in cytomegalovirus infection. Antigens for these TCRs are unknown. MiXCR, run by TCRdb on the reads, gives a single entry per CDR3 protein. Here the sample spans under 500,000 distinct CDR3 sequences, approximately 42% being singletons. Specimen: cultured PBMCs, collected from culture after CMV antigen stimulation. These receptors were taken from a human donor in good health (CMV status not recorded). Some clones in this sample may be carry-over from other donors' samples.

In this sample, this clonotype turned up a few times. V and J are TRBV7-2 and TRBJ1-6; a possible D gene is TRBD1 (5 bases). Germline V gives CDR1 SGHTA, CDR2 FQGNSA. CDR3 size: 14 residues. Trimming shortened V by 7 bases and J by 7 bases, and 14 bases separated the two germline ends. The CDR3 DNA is TGTGCCAGCACCTCTGGGACGGTGAATTCACCCCTCCACTTT. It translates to CASTSGTVNSPLHF.

The CDR3: CASSLFGGTGTYEQYF. CDR3 coding DNA: TGTGCCAGTAGTCTCTTCGGCGGGACAGGTACCTACGAGCAGTACTTC. The V gene is TRBV19, the J gene TRBJ2-7; 8 bases line up with TRBD1. The CDR3 extends over 16 amino acids. Trimming took 5 bases from V and 2 from J; bases not matched to a gene: 11. Germline V CDR1 and CDR2: LNHDA, SQIVND (reference sequence).

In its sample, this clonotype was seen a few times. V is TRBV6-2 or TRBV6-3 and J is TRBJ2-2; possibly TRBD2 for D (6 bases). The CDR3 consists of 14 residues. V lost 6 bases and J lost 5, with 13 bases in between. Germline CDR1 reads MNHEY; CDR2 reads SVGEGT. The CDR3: CASRKLAMTGELFF. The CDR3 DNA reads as TGTGCCAGCAGAAAACTAGCAATGACCGGGGAGCTGTTTTTT.

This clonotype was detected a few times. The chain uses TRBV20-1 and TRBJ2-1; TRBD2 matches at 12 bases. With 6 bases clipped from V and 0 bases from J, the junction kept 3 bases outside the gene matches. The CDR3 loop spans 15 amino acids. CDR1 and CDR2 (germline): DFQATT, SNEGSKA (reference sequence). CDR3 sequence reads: CSATSGGSSYNEQFF. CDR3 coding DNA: TGCAGTGCCACTAGCGGGGGGAGCTCCTACAATGAGCAGTTCTTC.

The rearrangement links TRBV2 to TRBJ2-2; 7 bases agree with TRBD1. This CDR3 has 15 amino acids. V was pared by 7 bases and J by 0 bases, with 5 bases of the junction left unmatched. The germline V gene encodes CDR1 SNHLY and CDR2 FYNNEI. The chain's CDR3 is CASKEDRPNTGELFF. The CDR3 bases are TGTGCCAGCAAAGAGGACAGGCCGAACACCGGGGAGCTGTTTTTT.

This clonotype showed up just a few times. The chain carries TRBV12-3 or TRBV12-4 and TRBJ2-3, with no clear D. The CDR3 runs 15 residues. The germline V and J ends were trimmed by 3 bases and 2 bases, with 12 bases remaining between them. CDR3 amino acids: CASSFARSHTDTQYF. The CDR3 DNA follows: TGTGCCAGCAGTTTTGCGAGGAGTCACACAGATACGCAGTATTTT.

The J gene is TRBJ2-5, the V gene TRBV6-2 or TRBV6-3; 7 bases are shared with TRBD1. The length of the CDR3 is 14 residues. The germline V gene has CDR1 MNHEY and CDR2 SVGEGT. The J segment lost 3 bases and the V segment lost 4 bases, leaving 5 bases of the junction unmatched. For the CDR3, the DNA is TGTGCCAGCAGTTCATTCACAGGGGAAGAGACCCAGTACTTC. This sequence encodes CASSSFTGEETQYF.

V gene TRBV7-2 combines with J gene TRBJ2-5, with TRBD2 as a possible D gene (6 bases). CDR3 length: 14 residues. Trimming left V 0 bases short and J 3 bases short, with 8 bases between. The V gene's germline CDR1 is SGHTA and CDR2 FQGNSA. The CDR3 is CASSLAGTEETQYF. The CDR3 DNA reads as TGTGCCAGCAGCTTAGCCGGGACTGAAGAGACCCAGTACTTC.

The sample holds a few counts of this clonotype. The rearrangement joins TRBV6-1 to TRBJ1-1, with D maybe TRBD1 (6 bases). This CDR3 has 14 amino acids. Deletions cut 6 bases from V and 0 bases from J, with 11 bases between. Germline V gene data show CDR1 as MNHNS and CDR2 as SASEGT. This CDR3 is CASRTGQLNTEAFF. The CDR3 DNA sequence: TGTGCCAGCAGGACCGGACAGTTGAACACTGAAGCTTTCTTT.

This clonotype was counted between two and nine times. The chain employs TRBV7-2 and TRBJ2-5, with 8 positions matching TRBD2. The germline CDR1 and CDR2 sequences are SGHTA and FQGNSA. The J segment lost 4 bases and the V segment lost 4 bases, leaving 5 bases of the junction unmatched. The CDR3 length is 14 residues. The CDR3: CASSSRGGAETQYF. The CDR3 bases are TGTGCCAGCAGCTCCCGGGGGGGGGCAGAGACCCAGTACTTC. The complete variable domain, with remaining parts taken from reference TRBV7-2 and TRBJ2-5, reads GAGVSQSPSNKVTEKGKDVELRCDPISGHTALYWYRQSLGQGLEFLIYFQGNSAPDKSGLPSDRFSAERTGGSVSTLTIQRTQQEDSAVYLCASSSRGGAETQYFGPGTRLLVL.

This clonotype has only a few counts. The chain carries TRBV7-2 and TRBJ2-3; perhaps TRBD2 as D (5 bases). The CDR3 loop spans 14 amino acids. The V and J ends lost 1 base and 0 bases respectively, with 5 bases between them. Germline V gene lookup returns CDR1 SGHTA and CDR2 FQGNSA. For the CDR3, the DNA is TGTGCCAGCAGCTTAGAGCGGAGCACAGATACGCAGTATTTT. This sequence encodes CASSLERSTDTQYF.

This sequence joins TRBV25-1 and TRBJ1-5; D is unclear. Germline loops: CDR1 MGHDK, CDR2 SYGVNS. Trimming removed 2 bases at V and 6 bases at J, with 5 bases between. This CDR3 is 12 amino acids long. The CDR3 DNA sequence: TGTGCCAGCAGTGAAGGTAGTCAGCCCCAGCATTTT. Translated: CASSEGSQPQHF.

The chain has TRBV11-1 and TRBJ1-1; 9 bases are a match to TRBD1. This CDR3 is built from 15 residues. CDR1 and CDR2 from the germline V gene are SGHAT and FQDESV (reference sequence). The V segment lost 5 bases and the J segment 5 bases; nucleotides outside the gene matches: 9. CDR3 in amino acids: CASSPGQGALTEAFF. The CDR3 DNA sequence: TGTGCCAGCAGCCCGGGACAGGGCGCGTTGACTGAAGCTTTCTTT.

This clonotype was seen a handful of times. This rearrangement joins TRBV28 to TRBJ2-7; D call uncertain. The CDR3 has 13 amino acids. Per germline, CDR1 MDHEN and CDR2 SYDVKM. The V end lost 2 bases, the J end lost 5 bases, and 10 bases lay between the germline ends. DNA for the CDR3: TGTGCCAGCAGTTTAAGAGTGCCCCACGAGCAGTACTTC. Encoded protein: CASSLRVPHEQYF.

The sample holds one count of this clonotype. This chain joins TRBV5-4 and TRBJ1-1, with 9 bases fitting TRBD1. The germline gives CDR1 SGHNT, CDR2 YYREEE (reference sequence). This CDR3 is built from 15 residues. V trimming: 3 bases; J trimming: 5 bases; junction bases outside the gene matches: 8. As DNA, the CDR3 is TGTGCCAGCAGCTCAGGACAGGGGAGGAGGACTGAAGCTTTCTTT. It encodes CASSSGQGRRTEAFF.

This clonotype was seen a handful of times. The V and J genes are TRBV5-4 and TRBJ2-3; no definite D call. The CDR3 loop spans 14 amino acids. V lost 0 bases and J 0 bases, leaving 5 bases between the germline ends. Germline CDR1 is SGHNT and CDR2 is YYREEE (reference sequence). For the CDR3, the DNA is TGTGCCAGCAGCTTGGAAAAGAGCACAGATACGCAGTATTTT. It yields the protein CASSLEKSTDTQYF.

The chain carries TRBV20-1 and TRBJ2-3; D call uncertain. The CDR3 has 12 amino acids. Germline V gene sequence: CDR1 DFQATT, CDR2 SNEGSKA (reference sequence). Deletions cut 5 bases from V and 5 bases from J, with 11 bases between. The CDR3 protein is CSAPDRGDTQYF. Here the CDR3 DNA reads TGCAGTGCTCCTGACCGAGGAGATACGCAGTATTTT.